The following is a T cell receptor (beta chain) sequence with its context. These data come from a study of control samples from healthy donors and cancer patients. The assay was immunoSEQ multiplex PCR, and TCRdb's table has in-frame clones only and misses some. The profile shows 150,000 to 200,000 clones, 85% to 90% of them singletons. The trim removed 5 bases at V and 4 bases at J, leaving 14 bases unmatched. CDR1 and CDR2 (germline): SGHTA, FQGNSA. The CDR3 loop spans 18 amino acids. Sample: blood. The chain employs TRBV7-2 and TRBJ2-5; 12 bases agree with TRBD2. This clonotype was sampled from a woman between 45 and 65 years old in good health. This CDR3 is CASSQGASGGAVAETQYF. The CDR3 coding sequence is TGTGCCAGCAGCCAAGGGGCTAGCGGGGGGGCCGTTGCAGAGACCCAGTACTTC. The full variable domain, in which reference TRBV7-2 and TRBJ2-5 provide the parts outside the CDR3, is GAGVSQSPSNKVTEKGKDVELRCDPISGHTALYWYRQSLGQGLEFLIYFQGNSAPDKSGLPSDRFSAERTGGSVSTLTIQRTQQEDSAVYLCASSQGASGGAVAETQYFGPGTRLLVL.